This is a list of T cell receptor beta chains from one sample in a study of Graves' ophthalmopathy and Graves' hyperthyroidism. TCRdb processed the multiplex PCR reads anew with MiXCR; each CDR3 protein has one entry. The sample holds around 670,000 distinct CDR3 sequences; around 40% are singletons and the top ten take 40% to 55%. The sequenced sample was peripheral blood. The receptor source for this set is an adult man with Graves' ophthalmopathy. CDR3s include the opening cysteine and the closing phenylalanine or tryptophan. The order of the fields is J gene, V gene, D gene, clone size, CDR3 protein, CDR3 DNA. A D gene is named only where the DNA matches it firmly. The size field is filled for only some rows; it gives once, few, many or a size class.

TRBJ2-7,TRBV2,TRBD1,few,CASSYGTGADEQYF,TGTGCCAGCAGTTACGGGACAGGGGCCGACGAGCAGTACTTC
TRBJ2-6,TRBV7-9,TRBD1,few,CASSPPGQGSGANVLTF,TGTGCCAGCAGTCCCCCAGGACAGGGTTCTGGGGCCAACGTCCTGACTTTC
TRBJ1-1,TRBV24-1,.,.,CATSIGPNTEAFF,TGTGCCACCAGTATAGGACCGAACACTGAAGCTTTCTTT
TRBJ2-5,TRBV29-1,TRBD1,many,CSVARQGPGETQYF,TGCAGCGTCGCCCGACAGGGGCCAGGGGAGACCCAGTACTTC
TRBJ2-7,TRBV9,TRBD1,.,CASSVYPGQGSDEQYF,TGTGCCAGCAGCGTGTACCCCGGACAGGGTAGCGACGAGCAGTACTTC
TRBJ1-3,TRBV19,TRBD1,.,CASLTGGNGNTIYF,TGTGCCAGTCTGACAGGGGGAAATGGAAACACCATATATTTT
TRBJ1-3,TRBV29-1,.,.,CSVERSGSYGNTIYF,TGCAGCGTTGAACGTTCGGGGAGCTATGGAAACACCATATATTTT
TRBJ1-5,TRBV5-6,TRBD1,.,CASSFLGTGGTQPQHF,TGTGCCAGCAGCTTTCTGGGGACAGGGGGAACTCAGCCCCAGCATTTT
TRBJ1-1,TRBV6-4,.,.,CASSAIGGGPTEAFF,TGTGCCAGCAGTGCCATAGGGGGAGGGCCGACTGAAGCTTTCTTT
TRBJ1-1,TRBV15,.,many,CATSRDRSHESGITEAFF,TGTGCCACCAGCAGAGACCGATCTCACGAGAGCGGTATAACTGAAGCTTTCTTT
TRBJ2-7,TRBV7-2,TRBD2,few,CASSFPTSGRAMDIYEQYF,TGTGCCAGCAGCTTTCCCACTAGCGGGAGGGCCATGGACATTTACGAGCAGTACTTC
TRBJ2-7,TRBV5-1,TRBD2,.,CASSLDAGVYGEQYF,TGCGCCAGCAGCTTGGACGCGGGAGTATACGGCGAGCAGTACTTC
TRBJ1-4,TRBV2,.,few,CASSNTRRGGAGEKLFF,TGTGCCAGCAGTAACACCAGGAGGGGGGGGGCTGGGGAAAAACTGTTTTTT
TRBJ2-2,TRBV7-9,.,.,CASSRGALNTGELFF,TGTGCCAGCAGCCGTGGAGCTCTGAACACCGGGGAGCTGTTTTTT
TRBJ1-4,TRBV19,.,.,CASGPTGSATNEKLFF,TGTGCCAGTGGACCGACGGGTTCAGCCACTAATGAAAAACTGTTTTTT
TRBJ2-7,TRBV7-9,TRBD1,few,CASSRRDRETQISYEQYF,TGTGCCAGCAGCCGCCGGGACAGGGAAACACAAATTTCCTACGAGCAGTACTTC